Many counts were recorded for the clone carrying this T cell receptor (beta chain). Sequencing runs each yielded over 190 million TCR-beta sequences from 15-18 subjects. TCRdb redid the calling of the 5' RACE reads with MiXCR, one entry per CDR3 protein. The sample has about 46,000 distinct CDR3 sequences; about 2% are singletons. The data derive from a study of neurological immune-mediated disorders. This CDR3 is 14 amino acids long. The germline V and J ends were trimmed by 3 bases and 0 bases, with 7 bases remaining between them. The V gene's germline CDR1 is MRHNA and CDR2 SNTAGT. The clonotype originates from a woman between 40 and 50 years old with multiple sclerosis. The chain employs TRBV6-4 and TRBJ2-3; TRBD1 might be the D (6 bases). Sequenced input: PBMCs. CDR3: CASSEGGSTDTQYF. For the CDR3, the DNA is TGTGCCAGCAGTGAAGGGGGTAGCACAGATACGCAGTATTTT.